These 24 T cell receptor beta chains were all obtained from the same sample, sequenced in a study of blood T cell repertoires in COVID-19 (dated by TCRdb to between 2020 and 2021). The receptor library was made with the immunoSEQ multiplex PCR assay. Sourced from immuneACCESS, this table was stored by TCRdb with only in-frame sequences that have V and J called. A share of the clones is absent; for the studies checked, an unresolved V gene accounts for under half, and the remainder has no known explanation. The table for this sample lists about 51,000 clones; 70% to 90% of them were counted only once. About 4% of the sample comes from the top ten. The sequenced material came from peripheral blood. The receptors derive from a man older than 75 with active COVID-19.

J is TRBJ2-7 and V is TRBV9; TRBD2 matches 7 bases. This CDR3 contains 14 residues. The V gene's germline CDR1 is SGDLS and CDR2 YYNGEE. The V and J ends lost 4 bases and 6 bases, in that order; junction bases with no gene match: 10. The CDR3 reads CASSPRSGAGEQYF. DNA of the CDR3: TGTGCCAGCAGCCCCCGGAGCGGGGCAGGCGAGCAGTACTTC.

This clone appeared a few times. The chain recombines TRBV9 with TRBJ2-3, with a weak D call TRBD2 (5 bases). Germline-derived CDR1 and CDR2 are SGDLS and YYNGEE. V lost 4 bases to trimming and J lost 6 bases, with 15 bases between them. CDR3 size: 14 residues. CDR3 DNA sequence: TGTGCCAGCAGCCCACGACTCCCGGGGGATACGCAGTATTTT. Translation: CASSPRLPGDTQYF.

J is TRBJ2-1 and V is TRBV4-1; possibly TRBD2 for D (5 bases). This CDR3 spans 16 amino acids. Germline-derived CDR1 and CDR2 are MGHRA and YSYEKL. V shed 1 base and J shed 2 bases, with 12 bases lying between them. CDR3 in amino acids: CASSQVKETTYNEQFF. In DNA, the CDR3 is TGCGCCAGCAGCCAAGTAAAAGAGACTACCTACAATGAGCAGTTCTTC.

The J gene is TRBJ2-7, the V gene TRBV3-1 (or the pseudogene TRBV3-2), with D perhaps matching TRBD1 (5 bases). V was trimmed by 0 bases and J by 5 bases, leaving 14 bases between them. CDR1 and CDR2 (germline): LGHDT, YNNKEL (reference sequence). CDR3 size: 15 residues. The CDR3 DNA is TGTGCCAGCAGCCAAGATTCGACGACAGTTAACGAGCAGTACTTC. Translated: CASSQDSTTVNEQYF.

The rearrangement joins TRBV6-2 or TRBV6-3 to TRBJ2-1; 9 bases match TRBD2. V shed 2 bases and J 5 bases; nucleotides not matched to a gene: 10. Germline loops: CDR1 MNHEY, CDR2 SVGEGT. This CDR3 region has 17 residues. The CDR3 DNA reads as TGTGCCAGCAGTTACGTGGCGGGAGGGGTGATAGACAATGAGCAGTTCTTC. This gives the protein CASSYVAGGVIDNEQFF.

V gene TRBV6-2 or TRBV6-3 combines with J gene TRBJ2-7, with TRBD2 identical over 11 bases. This CDR3 has 15 amino acids. V gave up 7 bases and J gave up 2 bases; unmatched junction bases: 7. Germline V CDR1 and CDR2: MNHEY, SVGEGT. CDR3 nucleotide sequence: TGTGCCAGCACCCCGGGACTAGCGGTACCCTACGAGCAGTACTTC. Protein: CASTPGLAVPYEQYF.

The chain carries TRBV5-1 and TRBJ2-1, with TRBD2 matching over 15 bases. The CDR3 covers 17 residues. V dropped 4 bases and J dropped 8; count of bases not matched to a gene: 10. Germline V gene data show CDR1 as SGHRS and CDR2 as YFSETQ. The CDR3 reads CASSTGLAGGGRDEQFF. The CDR3 DNA follows: TGCGCCAGCAGCACGGGACTAGCGGGAGGAGGAAGGGATGAGCAGTTCTTC.

The J gene is TRBJ1-2, the V gene TRBV27; possible D gene TRBD1, 5 bases. The CDR3 runs to 14 residues. The germline CDR1 and CDR2 sequences are MNHEY and SMNVEV (reference sequence). V was clipped by 2 bases and J by 4 bases, with 11 bases between them. CDR3 residues: CASSLRGSGYGYTF. The CDR3 DNA reads TGTGCCAGCAGTTTAAGGGGTTCTGGCTATGGCTACACCTTC.

This clone was counted once. This chain uses TRBV6-6 with TRBJ2-3; D unclear. Germline V gene lookup returns CDR1 MNHNY and CDR2 SVGAGI (reference sequence). The length of the CDR3 is 11 residues. The V gene lost 6 bases and the J gene lost 11 bases, with 12 bases spanning the gap. CDR3 residues: CASSREEGQYF. The DNA of the CDR3 is TGTGCCAGCAGCCGCGAGGAAGGGCAGTATTTT.

The chain joins TRBV5-4 to TRBJ1-2; 8 positions agree with TRBD1. The germline CDR1 and CDR2 sequences are SGHNT and YYREEE (reference sequence). CDR3 length: 15 amino acids. The V gene end was trimmed by 4 bases and the J gene end by 8 bases; junction bases not matched to a gene: 13. The CDR3 DNA reads as TGTGCCAGCAGCAACCCGACAGGGGAGGTAGGCGGCTACACCTTC. It codes for CASSNPTGEVGGYTF. Full variable domain (missing parts from reference TRBV5-4 and TRBJ1-2): ETGVTQSPTHLIKTRGQQVTLRCSSQSGHNTVSWYQQALGQGPQFIFQYYREEENGRGNFPPRFSGLQFPNYSSELNVNALELDDSALYLCASSNPTGEVGGYTFGSGTRLTVV.

This rearrangement joins TRBV9 to TRBJ2-2; no clear D gene. CDR1 and CDR2 (germline): SGDLS, YYNGEE. The CDR3 is made up of 13 amino acids. The V gene lost 3 bases and the J gene lost 6 bases, with 9 bases spanning the gap. The CDR3 nucleotides read TGTGCCAGCAGCGACCGCCGGGCCGGGGAGCTGTTTTTT. It yields the protein CASSDRRAGELFF. The whole variable domain, filled in from reference TRBV9 and TRBJ2-2, reads DSGVTQTPKHLITATGQRVTLRCSPRSGDLSVYWYQQSLDQGLQFLIQYYNGEERAKGNILERFSAQQFPDLHSELNLSSLELGDSALYFCASSDRRAGELFFGEGSRLTVL.

The chain is built from TRBV18 and TRBJ1-4, with D hard to call. CDR1 is KGHSH, CDR2 LQKENI, per germline. Trimming pared 2 bases from V and 5 bases from J, leaving 9 bases between. This CDR3 comprises 14 residues. The CDR3 loop reads CASSPSAQNEKLFF. The CDR3 nucleotides read TGTGCCAGCTCACCATCGGCACAGAATGAAAAACTGTTTTTT.

The V and J genes are TRBV19 and TRBJ1-2; tentatively, D is TRBD1 (6 bases). This CDR3 is 14 amino acids long. Germline CDR1 reads LNHDA; CDR2 reads SQIVND (reference sequence). Trimming removed 7 bases at V and 5 bases at J, with 17 bases between. CDR3 amino acids: CASMFRDTRYGYTF. The CDR3, as DNA: TGTGCCAGTATGTTTCGGGACACAAGATATGGCTACACCTTC.

The chain has TRBV6-5 and TRBJ1-1, with 10 bases lining up with TRBD1. J was trimmed by 3 bases and V by 4 bases; bases with no gene match: 8. Germline CDR1 is MNHEY and CDR2 is SVGAGI. The CDR3 has 16 residues. The CDR3 DNA reads as TGTGCCAGCAGTTCTCTGGGGACAGGGGAGGACACTGAAGCTTTCTTT. Translated: CASSSLGTGEDTEAFF.

The rearrangement links TRBV7-9 to TRBJ2-1; TRBD2 might be the D (6 bases). The germline V gene has CDR1 SEHNR and CDR2 FQNEAQ (reference sequence). Trimming took 8 bases from V and 6 from J, leaving 14 bases between them. This CDR3 is 13 amino acids long. In nucleotides, the CDR3 is TGTGCCAGCGGAAATGGGGGAGGCAATGAGCAGTTCTTC. It encodes CASGNGGGNEQFF.

This clone was detected only a few times. V usage is TRBV30 and J usage is TRBJ2-3; the D is unclear. The V and J ends lost 3 bases and 6 bases respectively, with 13 bases between them. CDR1 GTSNPN and CDR2 SVGIG come from the germline V gene (reference sequence). CDR3 length: 13 amino acids. CDR3 amino acids: CAWSDRSTDTQYF. In DNA, the CDR3 is TGTGCCTGGAGCGACCGGAGTACTGATACGCAGTATTTT. Based on the CDR3 plus reference TRBV30 and TRBJ2-3, the full variable domain is SQTIHQWPATLVQPVGSPLSLECTVEGTSNPNLYWYRQAAGRGLQLLFYSVGIGQISSEVPQNLSASRPQDRQFILSSKKLLLSDSGFYLCAWSDRSTDTQYFGPGTRLTVL.

This chain connects TRBV7-7 to TRBJ2-1; 8 bases fit TRBD2. CDR1 is SSHAT, CDR2 FNYEAQ, per germline (reference sequence). The V gene end was trimmed by 8 bases and the J gene end by 9 bases; junction bases not matched to a gene: 15. The CDR3 runs to 15 residues. The CDR3 nucleotides read TGTGCCAGCGGGAGGGGCGGGAGGCCGTCGTCTGAGCAGTTCTTC. Amino acids: CASGRGGRPSSEQFF.

The chain couples TRBV28 to TRBJ2-1; 10 bases map to TRBD1. Trimming removed 3 bases from V and 7 bases from J; junction bases left unmatched: 12. The V gene's germline CDR1 is MDHEN and CDR2 SYDVKM. The CDR3 totals 17 residues. As DNA, the CDR3 is TGTGCCAGCAGTTTCTATGGGACAGGGGTTTTGAGGAATGAGCAGTTCTTC. Its protein product is CASSFYGTGVLRNEQFF.

This sequence joins TRBV30 and TRBJ2-7; no clear D. Between the trimmed V and J ends, which lost 8 bases and 0 bases, there was a span of 11 bases. The CDR3 sequence is 12 residues long. Germline-derived CDR1 and CDR2 are GTSNPN and SVGIG (reference sequence). The CDR3 DNA reads TGTGCCAGTCAACAAAGCTCCTACGAGCAGTACTTC. Translation: CASQQSSYEQYF.

V and J are TRBV5-1 and TRBJ2-5; perhaps TRBD2 as D (5 bases). Germline CDR1 and CDR2: SGHRS and YFSETQ. CDR3 length: 16 residues. Between the trimmed V and J ends, which lost 7 bases and 0 bases, there was a span of 19 bases. The CDR3: CASSTGIGEYQETQYF. In DNA, the CDR3 is TGCGCCAGCTCGACCGGGATTGGAGAGTACCAAGAGACCCAGTACTTC.

Concerning this clone: A read error may account for a junction end that differs from germline. V and J are TRBV6-2 or TRBV6-3 and TRBJ1-5; weak D call: TRBD1 (6 bases). From germline, CDR1 is MNHEY and CDR2 SVGEGT. This CDR3 has 12 amino acids. CDR3 sequence reads: CASSANPGQGYF. The CDR3 coding sequence is TGTGCCAGCAGTGCAAATCCGGGACAAGGGTATTTT.

V is TRBV18 and J is TRBJ2-4, with TRBD1 matching 10 bases. In germline, CDR1 is KGHSH, CDR2 LQKENI. The J segment lost 0 bases and the V segment lost 3 bases, leaving 8 bases of the junction unmatched. This CDR3 has 18 amino acids. CDR3 nucleotides: TGTGCCAGCTCACCGACAGGGGGCAGGTTGGGAGCCAAAAACATTCAGTACTTC. This codes for CASSPTGGRLGAKNIQYF.

This chain links TRBV11-2 with TRBJ1-2; 11 bases are shared with TRBD1. Germline V CDR1 and CDR2: SGHAT, FQNNGV. The CDR3 length is 15 residues. The J segment lost 7 bases and the V segment lost 5 bases, leaving 9 bases of the junction unmatched. The CDR3 region is CASSEPGQGVLGYTF. CDR3 in DNA: TGTGCCAGCAGCGAGCCGGGACAGGGGGTTCTTGGCTACACCTTC.

The chain uses TRBV10-3 and TRBJ2-1; TRBD2 matches at 15 bases. This CDR3 is 15 amino acids long. The germline V gene has CDR1 ENHRY and CDR2 SYGVKD. V trimming: 6 bases; J trimming: 8 bases; junction bases outside the gene matches: 5. CDR3 protein: CAIRGLAGGADEQFF. CDR3 nucleotides: TGTGCCATCAGAGGACTAGCGGGAGGGGCCGATGAGCAGTTCTTC.